These T cell receptor beta chains were read from a single sample in a study of cytomegalovirus exposure and HLA in healthy donors. The assay was immunoSEQ multiplex PCR, and TCRdb's table has in-frame clones only and misses some. The sample spans approximately 110,000 clones; the ten largest clones claim about 2.3%. The sequenced sample was PBMCs. All receptors come from a middle-aged man in good health and CMV-seronegative. CDR3s include the opening cysteine and the closing phenylalanine or tryptophan. D genes are given only for firm matches.

j_gene: TRBJ2-7
v_gene: TRBV2
d_gene: -
CDR3aa: CASSIMDTLTHNF
CDR3nt: TGTGCCAGCAGTATAATGGACACTTTGACCCATAACTTC

j_gene: TRBJ2-2
v_gene: TRBV28
d_gene: -
CDR3aa: CASSSGGTLNTGELFF
CDR3nt: TGTGCCAGCAGTTCCGGCGGGACTCTAAACACCGGGGAGCTGTTTTTT

j_gene: TRBJ1-2
v_gene: TRBV5-4
d_gene: -
CDR3aa: CASSLEQGLYGYTF
CDR3nt: TGTGCCAGCAGCTTGGAACAGGGCCTCTATGGCTACACCTTC

j_gene: TRBJ1-5
v_gene: TRBV9
d_gene: -
CDR3aa: CASSVGGEEPQHF
CDR3nt: TGTGCCAGCAGCGTAGGGGGGGAGGAGCCCCAGCATTTT

j_gene: TRBJ1-1
v_gene: TRBV19
d_gene: TRBD1
CDR3aa: CASSILWTGMRTEAFF
CDR3nt: TGTGCCAGTAGTATCCTCTGGACAGGGATGAGAACTGAAGCTTTCTTT

j_gene: TRBJ2-7
v_gene: TRBV9
d_gene: TRBD2
CDR3aa: CASSPLGSGSTWIEQYF
CDR3nt: TGTGCCAGCAGCCCGCTAGGAAGCGGGAGCACGTGGATCGAGCAGTACTTC

j_gene: TRBJ1-1
v_gene: TRBV2
d_gene: TRBD1
CDR3aa: CASSLDRGNTEAFF
CDR3nt: TGTGCCAGCAGTTTGGACAGGGGGAACACTGAAGCTTTCTTT

j_gene: TRBJ2-7
v_gene: TRBV5-4
d_gene: TRBD2
CDR3aa: CASSRTSGNSYEQYF
CDR3nt: TGTGCCAGCAGCAGGACTAGCGGGAACTCCTACGAGCAGTACTTC

j_gene: TRBJ1-4
v_gene: TRBV7-8
d_gene: TRBD1
CDR3aa: CASSLAPQGDVTNEKLFF
CDR3nt: TGTGCCAGCAGCTTAGCACCTCAGGGGGACGTTACTAATGAAAAACTGTTTTTT

j_gene: TRBJ2-2
v_gene: TRBV28
d_gene: -
CDR3aa: CASTVTGELFF
CDR3nt: TGTGCCAGCACCGTCACCGGGGAGCTGTTTTTT

j_gene: TRBJ2-7
v_gene: TRBV29-1
d_gene: TRBD1
CDR3aa: CSVSRTAQGAQHFYEQYF
CDR3nt: TGCAGCGTTTCCCGGACCGCCCAGGGGGCTCAGCATTTTTACGAGCAGTACTTC

j_gene: TRBJ2-7
v_gene: TRBV7-6
d_gene: TRBD2
CDR3aa: CASSQTSGAYEQYF
CDR3nt: TGTGCCAGCAGCCAGACTAGCGGGGCCTACGAGCAGTACTTC

j_gene: TRBJ2-1
v_gene: TRBV7-9
d_gene: TRBD2
CDR3aa: CASEPGGSYNEQFF
CDR3nt: TGTGCCAGCGAGCCCGGGGGGTCCTACAATGAGCAGTTCTTC

j_gene: TRBJ2-1
v_gene: TRBV7-3
d_gene: -
CDR3aa: CASSPGTHSYNEQFF
CDR3nt: TGTGCCAGCAGCCCCGGGACTCATTCCTACAATGAGCAGTTCTTC

j_gene: TRBJ2-3
v_gene: TRBV5-6
d_gene: TRBD1
CDR3aa: CASSEAGQGKEDTQYF
CDR3nt: TGTGCCAGCAGCGAAGCGGGACAGGGAAAGGAAGATACGCAGTATTTT

j_gene: TRBJ2-5
v_gene: TRBV10-3
d_gene: -
CDR3aa: CAISEQLAGLQETQYF
CDR3nt: TGTGCCATCAGTGAACAACTAGCAGGCCTCCAAGAGACCCAGTACTTC

j_gene: TRBJ2-5
v_gene: TRBV11-2
d_gene: TRBD2
CDR3aa: CASSRGLAGEAETQYF
CDR3nt: TGTGCCAGCAGCCGGGGACTAGCGGGAGAGGCAGAGACCCAGTACTTC

j_gene: TRBJ1-4
v_gene: TRBV25-1
d_gene: -
CDR3aa: CASSEWGGFWGTNEKLFF
CDR3nt: TGTGCCAGCAGTGAATGGGGGGGCTTTTGGGGGACTAATGAAAAACTGTTTTTT

j_gene: TRBJ1-4
v_gene: TRBV25-1
d_gene: -
CDR3aa: CASSDTAGNEKLFF
CDR3nt: TGTGCCAGCAGCGACACGGCGGGTAATGAAAAACTGTTTTTT

j_gene: TRBJ2-7
v_gene: TRBV5-6
d_gene: TRBD1
CDR3aa: CASSVSNLRWDRDF
CDR3nt: TGTGCCAGCAGCGTCTCGAACCTACGGTGGGACAGGGACTTC

j_gene: TRBJ2-3
v_gene: TRBV10-3
d_gene: -
CDR3aa: CAMRQVSTDTQYF
CDR3nt: TGTGCCATGAGACAGGTTAGCACAGATACGCAGTATTTT

j_gene: TRBJ2-2
v_gene: TRBV30
d_gene: -
CDR3aa: CAWSSAPSGTGELFF
CDR3nt: TGTGCCTGGAGTTCTGCCCCGTCCGGCACCGGGGAGCTGTTTTTT

j_gene: TRBJ1-1
v_gene: TRBV2
d_gene: TRBD1
CDR3aa: CASSERTGGRVEAFF
CDR3nt: TGTGCCAGCAGTGAAAGGACAGGGGGCCGAGTTGAAGCTTTCTTT

j_gene: TRBJ2-6
v_gene: TRBV21-1
d_gene: -
CDR3aa: CASSKRGAGANVLTF
CDR3nt: TGTGCCAGCAGCAAACGGGGAGCTGGGGCCAACGTCCTGACTTTC

j_gene: TRBJ2-3
v_gene: TRBV29-1
d_gene: -
CDR3aa: CSVEYGSPDTQYF
CDR3nt: TGCAGCGTTGAATACGGGAGCCCAGATACGCAGTATTTT

j_gene: TRBJ2-1
v_gene: TRBV11-3
d_gene: TRBD1
CDR3aa: CASRTRTGTNEQFF
CDR3nt: TGTGCCAGCAGAACTAGGACAGGGACCAATGAGCAGTTCTTC

j_gene: TRBJ2-7
v_gene: TRBV6-6
d_gene: TRBD1
CDR3aa: CASSYRTGGDYEQYF
CDR3nt: TGTGCCAGCAGTTACAGGACAGGGGGCGATTACGAGCAGTACTTC

j_gene: TRBJ1-2
v_gene: TRBV29-1
d_gene: TRBD1
CDR3aa: CSVDRDRGRGYTF
CDR3nt: TGCAGCGTTGACCGTGACAGGGGGCGAGGCTACACCTTC

j_gene: TRBJ2-3
v_gene: TRBV6-1
d_gene: -
CDR3aa: CASSRRARSTDTQYF
CDR3nt: TGTGCCAGCAGTAGGAGGGCCAGAAGCACAGATACGCAGTATTTT

j_gene: TRBJ2-7
v_gene: TRBV5-4
d_gene: TRBD1
CDR3aa: CASSSSRDRGTYEQYF
CDR3nt: TGTGCCAGCAGCTCATCCAGGGACAGGGGTACCTACGAGCAGTACTTC

j_gene: TRBJ1-5
v_gene: TRBV28
d_gene: -
CDR3aa: CASSQAGGTHSNQPQHF
CDR3nt: TGTGCCAGCAGCCAAGCCGGGGGAACTCATAGCAATCAGCCCCAGCATTTT

j_gene: TRBJ2-7
v_gene: TRBV7-5
d_gene: -
CDR3aa: CARSLVSGCPLAGARTLRHEQYF
CDR3nt: TGTGCCAGAAGCTTAGTTTCCGGTTGCCCGCTAGCGGGAGCCCGTACTCTTCGTCACGAGCAGTACTTC

j_gene: TRBJ1-3
v_gene: TRBV9
d_gene: TRBD1
CDR3aa: CASSVVGQGDAGPSGNTIYF
CDR3nt: TGTGCCAGCAGCGTAGTGGGGCAGGGGGACGCTGGGCCCTCTGGAAACACCATATATTTT

j_gene: TRBJ2-7
v_gene: TRBV10-3
d_gene: -
CDR3aa: CAIRGASGTSYEQYF
CDR3nt: TGTGCCATCAGGGGGGCTAGCGGAACCTCCTACGAGCAGTACTTC

j_gene: TRBJ1-4
v_gene: TRBV5-1
d_gene: TRBD1
CDR3aa: CASSSGQGAEKLFF
CDR3nt: TGCGCCAGCAGCTCAGGACAGGGGGCTGAAAAACTGTTTTTT

j_gene: TRBJ2-7
v_gene: TRBV6-5
d_gene: TRBD1
CDR3aa: CASSYQTGPPWYEQYF
CDR3nt: TGTGCCAGCAGTTACCAGACAGGGCCCCCTTGGTACGAGCAGTACTTC

j_gene: TRBJ1-2
v_gene: TRBV28
d_gene: -
CDR3aa: CASSFGSERDGYTF
CDR3nt: TGTGCCAGCAGTTTTGGAAGTGAGAGGGATGGCTACACCTTC

j_gene: TRBJ2-7
v_gene: TRBV6-1
d_gene: TRBD1
CDR3aa: CASRETGNYEQYF
CDR3nt: TGTGCCAGCAGAGAGACAGGGAACTACGAGCAGTACTTC

j_gene: TRBJ1-2
v_gene: TRBV7-3
d_gene: -
CDR3aa: CASSLVGGRTYGYTF
CDR3nt: TGTGCCAGCAGTTTAGTAGGGGGTCGAACCTATGGCTACACCTTC

j_gene: TRBJ2-2
v_gene: TRBV30
d_gene: TRBD1
CDR3aa: CAWRNTGASTGELFF
CDR3nt: TGTGCCTGGAGAAACACAGGGGCTAGCACCGGGGAGCTGTTTTTT

j_gene: TRBJ1-1
v_gene: TRBV5-5
d_gene: -
CDR3aa: CASSGAGGNTEAFF
CDR3nt: TGTGCCAGCAGCGGCGCGGGTGGGAACACTGAAGCTTTCTTT